Following are 32 T cell receptor beta chains from one sample sequenced in a study of blood T cell repertoires in COVID-19. Profiled with immunoSEQ multiplex PCR; TCRdb holds only in-frame clones, not every one. The sample yields 240,000 or so clones, around 88% seen once. The specimen sequenced was PBMCs or T cells enriched from blood (not recorded which). These receptors came from a man in his forties who had recovered from COVID-19.

This clone was counted once. The chain uses TRBV27 and TRBJ1-6; the D gene is possibly TRBD1 (5 bases). The CDR3 contains 15 residues. V was clipped by 6 bases and J by 6 bases, with 15 bases between them. Germline CDR1 and CDR2: MNHEY and SMNVEV (reference sequence). The CDR3 here is CASRTFRDINSPLHF. The DNA for the CDR3 is TGTGCCAGCAGGACGTTCAGGGATATTAATTCACCCCTCCACTTT.

The chain employs TRBV20-1 and TRBJ2-1, with unresolved D. Germline CDR1 is DFQATT and CDR2 is SNEGSKA (reference sequence). The CDR3 is 10 amino acids. Trimming removed 6 bases from V and 6 bases from J, with 6 bases in between. The CDR3 is CSATVNEQFF. CDR3 sequence (DNA): TGCAGTGCCACGGTCAATGAGCAGTTCTTC.

V and J are TRBV2 and TRBJ1-5; D is ambiguous. There are 15 residues in the CDR3. The germline V gene has CDR1 SNHLY and CDR2 FYNNEI. V lost 8 bases to trimming and J lost 1 base, with 15 bases between them. The CDR3 coding sequence is TGTGCCAGCCATTGGCAGGCCCGCAGCAATCAGCCCCAGCATTTT. Its protein is CASHWQARSNQPQHF.

In this sample, this clone turned up a few times. The V call is TRBV3-1 (or the pseudogene TRBV3-2), the J call TRBJ1-2; D is ambiguous. Germline loops: CDR1 LGHDT, CDR2 YNNKEL (reference sequence). Trimming pared 4 bases from V and 8 bases from J, leaving 8 bases between. The CDR3 runs to 11 residues. DNA of the CDR3: TGTGCCAGCAGCCGCGGGCGCGGCTACACCTTC. Translated, it gives CASSRGRGYTF.

Only a few counts were recorded for this clone. The chain carries TRBV6-1 and TRBJ1-4; a possible D gene is TRBD1 (5 bases). The V end was cut by 2 bases, the J end by 5 bases, with 12 bases between. The CDR3 length is 15 residues. The germline gives CDR1 MNHNS, CDR2 SASEGT. CDR3 in DNA: TGTGCCAGCAGTGAATGGGGCAGTCGGAATGAAAAACTGTTTTTT. Residues: CASSEWGSRNEKLFF.

The chain couples TRBV6-2 or TRBV6-3 to TRBJ2-7; 8 bases align to TRBD1. There are 15 residues in the CDR3. The V gene's germline CDR1 is MNHEY and CDR2 SVGEGT. The V segment lost 6 bases and the J segment 3 bases; nucleotides outside the gene matches: 10. The CDR3 DNA follows: TGTGCCAGCAGCTCGGACAGGGTTAACCACTACGAGCAGTACTTC. Amino acid sequence: CASSSDRVNHYEQYF.

V usage is TRBV19 and J usage is TRBJ1-4, with TRBD1 identical over 8 bases. CDR1 and CDR2 (germline): LNHDA, SQIVND (reference sequence). With V trimmed by 6 bases and J by 0 bases, 6 bases remained unmatched. This CDR3 comprises 16 residues. The CDR3 region has the DNA TGTGCCAGTAGACGACAGGGGAGGGCAACTAATGAAAAACTGTTTTTT. It translates to CASRRQGRATNEKLFF.

J is TRBJ2-1 and V is TRBV11-2, with TRBD1 as a possible D gene (6 bases). In germline, CDR1 is SGHAT, CDR2 FQNNGV. The CDR3 runs 13 residues. V dropped 1 base and J dropped 8 bases, with 9 bases sitting between them. CDR3 amino acids: CASSLVPGDEQFF. DNA for the CDR3: TGTGCCAGCAGCTTAGTTCCAGGGGATGAGCAGTTCTTC.

The chain joins TRBV7-8 to TRBJ1-1, with D possibly being TRBD1 (6 bases). The CDR3 sequence is 13 residues long. With 6 bases removed from V and 8 bases from J, the gap between germline ends came to 16 bases. Germline assignment: CDR1 SGHVS and CDR2 FQNEAQ. For the CDR3, the DNA is TGTGCCAGCAGAGAAGGGACAACGGAAGAAGCTTTCTTT. Translated: CASREGTTEEAFF.

The chain is built from TRBV10-3 and TRBJ1-5; 9 nucleotides align to TRBD1. In germline, CDR1 is ENHRY, CDR2 SYGVKD. The CDR3 spans 17 residues. J was trimmed by 1 base and V by 0 bases; bases with no gene match: 4. The CDR3 region has the DNA TGTGCCATCAGTGAGTCGAGGACAGGGGCCAGCAATCAGCCCCAGCATTTT. As protein: CAISESRTGASNQPQHF.

V is TRBV7-2 and J is TRBJ2-3; D is ambiguous. Germline CDR1 reads SGHTA; CDR2 reads FQGNSA. There are 15 residues in the CDR3. V gave up 1 base and J gave up 0 bases, with 8 bases separating them. The CDR3 DNA reads as TGTGCCAGCAGCTTAGTATGGGCTAGCACAGATACGCAGTATTTT. Translation: CASSLVWASTDTQYF.

This chain uses TRBV25-1 with TRBJ1-1, with D tentatively TRBD1 (5 bases). Trimming pared 4 bases from V and 0 bases from J, leaving 12 bases between. Germline V gives CDR1 MGHDK, CDR2 SYGVNS. This CDR3 is built from 15 residues. Here the CDR3 reads CASSARQIMNTEAFF. The DNA of the CDR3 is TGTGCCAGCAGTGCTCGACAGATCATGAACACTGAAGCTTTCTTT.

This rearrangement joins TRBV16 to TRBJ2-1, with 10 bases lining up with TRBD2. V shed 0 bases and J 5 bases; nucleotides not matched to a gene: 16. This CDR3 spans 20 amino acids. The germline CDR1 and CDR2 sequences are KGHSY and FQNENV. CDR3 in amino acids: CASSQSGNSGGPIQDNEQFF. In DNA, the CDR3 is TGTGCCAGCAGCCAATCAGGGAATAGCGGGGGGCCCATCCAGGACAATGAGCAGTTCTTC.

This chain uses TRBV11-2 with TRBJ1-1; TRBD1 matches 8 bases. Germline-derived CDR1 and CDR2 are SGHAT and FQNNGV. Trimming cost V 1 base and J 4 bases; bases outside gene matches: 8. This CDR3 region has 16 residues. The CDR3 sequence: CASSLVAGGFGTEAFF. The CDR3 DNA follows: TGTGCCAGCAGCTTAGTGGCAGGGGGCTTTGGCACTGAAGCTTTCTTT.

This chain links TRBV3-1 (or the pseudogene TRBV3-2) with TRBJ1-2; D uncertain. The V gene's germline CDR1 is LGHDT and CDR2 YNNKEL (reference sequence). Trimming removed 0 bases at V and 4 bases at J, with 6 bases between. The CDR3 sequence is 13 residues long. In nucleotides, the CDR3 is TGTGCCAGCAGCCAAGAGGGCCCCTATGGCTACACCTTC. Residues: CASSQEGPYGYTF.

Written as DNA, the CDR3 is TGTGCCAGCAGTTACTCGGCCACCAGGGATGAGCAGTTCTTC. Protein: CASSYSATRDEQFF. V is TRBV6-6 and J is TRBJ2-1; a weak D match, TRBD1 (5 bases). Germline V gene sequence: CDR1 MNHNY, CDR2 SVGAGI (reference sequence). V was trimmed by 0 bases and J by 8 bases, leaving 11 bases between them. The CDR3 spans 14 residues.

This chain links TRBV30 with TRBJ2-1; the D gene is possibly TRBD1 (5 bases). The CDR3 spans 13 residues. In germline, CDR1 is GTSNPN, CDR2 SVGIG (reference sequence). The germline V and J ends were trimmed by 4 bases and 11 bases, with 18 bases remaining between them. The CDR3 DNA is TGTGCCTGGAAACAGGTCGTTACAATGAAGCAGTTCTTC. This gives the protein CAWKQVVTMKQFF.

The chain has TRBV25-1 and TRBJ1-2; the D is unclear. Looked up from germline, CDR1 is MGHDK and CDR2 is SYGVNS. This CDR3 is 15 amino acids long. V was trimmed by 3 bases and J by 4 bases, leaving 15 bases between them. The CDR3 DNA follows: TGTGCCAGCAGTGATACACCAGTTCCGCCCTATGGCTACACCTTC. Its protein product is CASSDTPVPPYGYTF.

The CDR3 sequence is CASSPPPRGNQETQYF. The CDR3 bases are TGTGCCAGCAGTCCCCCCCCCAGAGGGAATCAAGAGACCCAGTACTTC. The genes are TRBV28 and TRBJ2-5, with D maybe TRBD2 (5 bases). The CDR3 is 16 amino acids. Germline values: CDR1 MDHEN, CDR2 SYDVKM. With 5 bases removed from V and 2 bases from J, the gap between germline ends came to 18 bases.

The chain is built from TRBV7-3 and TRBJ2-5, with 14 bases aligning to TRBD2. This CDR3 has 17 residues. Germline V CDR1 and CDR2: SGHTA, FQGTGA. V lost 2 bases, J lost 4 bases, and 6 bases stayed unmatched. CDR3 nucleotides: TGTGCCAGCAGCTTAGCAGGGGGACTAGCGGGGGTAGAGACCCAGTACTTC. It specifies CASSLAGGLAGVETQYF.

V usage is TRBV7-9 and J usage is TRBJ2-3; the D is unclear. V was pared by 4 bases and J by 7 bases, with 21 bases between. CDR1 and CDR2 from the germline V gene are SEHNR and FQNEAQ (reference sequence). This CDR3 is 16 amino acids long. CDR3 nucleotides: TGTGCCAGCAGCTCGACTGTGCACGGTGTACTAAATACGCAGTATTTT. It yields the protein CASSSTVHGVLNTQYF. The full variable domain, in which reference TRBV7-9 and TRBJ2-3 provide the parts outside the CDR3, is DTGVSQNPRHKITKRGQNVTFRCDPISEHNRLYWYRQTLGQGPEFLTYFQNEAQLEKSRLLSDRFSAERPKGSFSTLEIQRTEQGDSAMYLCASSSTVHGVLNTQYFGPGTRLTVL.

The CDR3 nucleotides read TGCGCCAGCAGCCCAAACATCCCCACAACTTGGACAGAAAATAACTATGGCTACACCTTC. Its protein product is CASSPNIPTTWTENNYGYTF. This rearrangement joins TRBV4-3 to TRBJ1-2; a weak D match, TRBD1 (6 bases). This CDR3 is 20 amino acids long. Germline lookup yields CDR1 LGHNA and CDR2 YSLEER. The V gene lost 4 bases and the J gene lost 1 base, with 28 bases spanning the gap.

The rearrangement links TRBV9 to TRBJ2-6; the D is unclear. Trimming took off 7 bases at V and 2 bases at J, with 10 bases between the two ends. The length of the CDR3 is 14 residues. The germline gives CDR1 SGDLS, CDR2 YYNGEE. CDR3 bases: TGTGCCAGCGGGCTGGATCCTGGGGCCAACGTCCTGACTTTC. It translates to CASGLDPGANVLTF.

The chain combines TRBV6-6 with TRBJ2-4, with a weak D call TRBD2 (6 bases). Trimming removed 10 bases at V and 8 bases at J, with 18 bases between. Germline V CDR1 and CDR2: MNHNY, SVGAGI (reference sequence). This CDR3 is built from 13 residues. CDR3 DNA sequence: TGTGCCACCGGGGGAACAGACGGGGACATTCAGTACTTC. Protein: CATGGTDGDIQYF.

The rearrangement uses TRBV10-1 and TRBJ1-6, with TRBD1 as a possible D gene (5 bases). The germline V and J ends were trimmed by 3 bases and 8 bases, with 8 bases remaining between them. Germline assignment: CDR1 WNHNN and CDR2 SYGVQD (reference sequence). CDR3 length equals 13 residues. Here the CDR3 reads CASSDRADSPLHF. In nucleotides, the CDR3 is TGCGCCAGCAGTGACAGGGCTGATTCACCCCTCCACTTT.

The genes are TRBV7-9 and TRBJ1-4; the D gene is possibly TRBD1 (6 bases). The CDR3 covers 15 residues. Germline assignment: CDR1 SEHNR and CDR2 FQNEAQ (reference sequence). Trimming shortened V by 4 bases and J by 8 bases, and 17 bases separated the two germline ends. In DNA form, the CDR3 reads TGTGCCAGCAGCTCATACAGGGATCGAGGAGAAAAACTGTTTTTT. It is translated as CASSSYRDRGEKLFF.

V is TRBV6-5 and J is TRBJ2-2, with 7 bases matching TRBD1. Germline CDR1 is MNHEY and CDR2 is SVGAGI. V gave up 5 bases and J gave up 6 bases; unmatched junction bases: 6. The length of the CDR3 is 14 residues. The CDR3 reads CASSHGQGAGELFF. In nucleotides, the CDR3 is TGTGCCAGCAGTCACGGCCAGGGGGCCGGGGAGCTGTTTTTT.

V usage is TRBV7-9 and J usage is TRBJ2-5, with 7 bases aligning to TRBD2. After removal of 1 base from V and 1 base from J, the junction contained 9 bases not matched to a gene. The CDR3 sequence is 17 residues long. Germline assignment: CDR1 SEHNR and CDR2 FQNEAQ (reference sequence). CDR3 loop: CASSLGGDYGLQETQYF. The CDR3 bases are TGTGCCAGCAGCTTAGGCGGGGACTACGGTCTCCAAGAGACCCAGTACTTC.

The DNA of the CDR3 is TGTGCCAGCGGAGAACGGTTCGATGTACTTGGGTATACGCAGTATTTT. Translated, it gives CASGERFDVLGYTQYF. V and J are TRBV11-2 and TRBJ2-3, with D unresolved. The CDR3 spans 16 residues. Looked up from germline, CDR1 is SGHAT and CDR2 is FQNNGV. V lost 8 bases to trimming and J lost 7 bases, with 25 bases between them.

This clone was detected only once. The J gene is TRBJ2-7, the V gene TRBV3-1 (or the pseudogene TRBV3-2), with D unresolved. The CDR3 totals 15 residues. V shed 4 bases and J shed 1 base, with 14 bases lying between them. Germline V lookup: CDR1 LGHDT, CDR2 YNNKEL (reference sequence). The CDR3 DNA reads as TGTGCCAGCAGCCCCACCTACTCCTCTTCCTACGAGCAGTACTTC. It yields the protein CASSPTYSSSYEQYF.

The chain has TRBV19 and TRBJ2-7, with 9 bases that match TRBD1. V dropped 4 bases and J dropped 3; count of bases not matched to a gene: 7. The germline V gene encodes CDR1 LNHDA and CDR2 SQIVND (reference sequence). The CDR3 spans 15 residues. The CDR3, as DNA: TGTGCCAGTAGTACGACAGGGGGATTCGTCTACGAGCAGTACTTC. Translation: CASSTTGGFVYEQYF.

The chain carries TRBV6-1 and TRBJ2-3, with 9 bases aligning to TRBD2. Trimming took 2 bases from V and 4 from J; bases not matched to a gene: 10. The CDR3 loop spans 17 amino acids. The V gene's germline CDR1 is MNHNS and CDR2 SASEGT. The CDR3, as DNA: TGTGCCAGCAGTGAAAATTTTGTTGCGGGGGGGGCAGATACGCAGTATTTT. Translation gives CASSENFVAGGADTQYF.